These 9 T cell receptor beta chains share one sample of origin, sequenced in a study of T cell responses to AZD1222 COVID-19 vaccine. Profiling relied on immunoSEQ multiplex PCR, and the TCRdb table lists in-frame clones only, not all of them. The table records over 70,000 clones, around three quarters of them present only once. The sample consisted of peripheral blood, taken 28 days after the second dose of the MenACWY control vaccine. Receptors were obtained from an adult who received the MenACWY meningococcal vaccine as a control.

J is TRBJ1-6 and V is TRBV5-4; TRBD1 aligns across 7 bases. V was pared by 0 bases and J by 6 bases, with 3 bases of the junction left unmatched. CDR1 is SGHNT and CDR2 is YYREEE in the germline V gene (reference sequence). This CDR3 spans 15 amino acids. The CDR3 sequence: CASSLEGTVNSPLHF. CDR3 sequence (DNA): TGTGCCAGCAGCTTGGAAGGGACAGTTAATTCACCCCTCCACTTT.

The rearrangement uses TRBV30 and TRBJ1-2; the D is unclear. The CDR3 spans 13 residues. V was shortened by 0 bases and J by 7 bases, with 12 bases between the two germline ends. The germline CDR1 and CDR2 sequences are GTSNPN and SVGIG (reference sequence). The CDR3: CAWSVLSEIGYTF. The CDR3 coding sequence is TGTGCCTGGAGTGTTCTATCAGAAATTGGCTACACCTTC.

The chain combines TRBV5-1 with TRBJ2-7; maybe TRBD1 (6 bases). Trimming pared 4 bases from V and 6 bases from J, leaving 14 bases between. The CDR3 runs to 13 residues. Germline loops: CDR1 SGHRS, CDR2 YFSETQ. Written as DNA, the CDR3 is TGCGCCAGCAGCAGAAGCACAGGGTTCGAGCAGTACTTC. Its protein is CASSRSTGFEQYF.

The CDR3: CASSQDPDRAEAFF. DNA of the CDR3: TGCGCCAGCAGCCAAGATCCGGATCGAGCTGAAGCTTTCTTT. This chain joins TRBV4-1 and TRBJ1-1; D is unclear. V was pared by 0 bases and J by 6 bases, with 11 bases between. Germline-derived CDR1 and CDR2 are MGHRA and YSYEKL. The length of the CDR3 is 14 residues.

The gene calls are TRBV5-1 and TRBJ2-3, with D perhaps matching TRBD2 (5 bases). Trimming left V 4 bases short and J 4 bases short, with 16 bases between. Germline loops: CDR1 SGHRS, CDR2 YFSETQ. The CDR3 covers 15 residues. The CDR3 DNA sequence: TGCGCCAGCAGCCGGGATTTAACCGGTCCAGATACGCAGTATTTT. Amino acids: CASSRDLTGPDTQYF.

This clone turned up a few times. The V and J genes are TRBV7-6 and TRBJ2-5, with 9 positions matching TRBD2. The germline CDR1 and CDR2 sequences are SGHVS and FNYEAQ. V was clipped by 3 bases and J by 1 base; unmatched bases: 3. This CDR3 has 15 residues. The DNA of the CDR3 is TGTGCCAGCAGCTTTGCGGGGGGGCGCCAAGAGACCCAGTACTTC. Translation gives CASSFAGGRQETQYF.

The chain recombines TRBV5-1 with TRBJ2-1, with TRBD1 as a possible D gene (6 bases). CDR1 and CDR2 from the germline V gene are SGHRS and YFSETQ. This CDR3 comprises 15 residues. The V end was cut by 1 base, the J end by 7 bases, with 15 bases between. The DNA for the CDR3 is TGCGCCAGCAGCTTGTGGGGGCAGGTGGTGAATGAGCAGTTCTTC. This codes for CASSLWGQVVNEQFF.

This chain joins TRBV5-1 and TRBJ2-3, with 7 bases lining up with TRBD1. Trimming took 2 bases from V and 0 from J; bases not matched to a gene: 0. Germline assignment: CDR1 SGHRS and CDR2 YFSETQ. The CDR3 has 14 amino acids. The CDR3 DNA sequence: TGCGCCAGCAGCTTACAGGGGAGCACAGATACGCAGTATTTT. Protein: CASSLQGSTDTQYF.

V gene TRBV9 combines with J gene TRBJ1-6; 8 bases align to TRBD1. From germline, CDR1 is SGDLS and CDR2 YYNGEE. This CDR3 has 15 amino acids. V lost 3 bases to trimming and J lost 6 bases; unmatched junction nucleotides: 5. The DNA for the CDR3 is TGTGCCAGCAGCGCCGGAACAGGGGGTAATTCACCCCTCCACTTT. Protein sequence: CASSAGTGGNSPLHF.